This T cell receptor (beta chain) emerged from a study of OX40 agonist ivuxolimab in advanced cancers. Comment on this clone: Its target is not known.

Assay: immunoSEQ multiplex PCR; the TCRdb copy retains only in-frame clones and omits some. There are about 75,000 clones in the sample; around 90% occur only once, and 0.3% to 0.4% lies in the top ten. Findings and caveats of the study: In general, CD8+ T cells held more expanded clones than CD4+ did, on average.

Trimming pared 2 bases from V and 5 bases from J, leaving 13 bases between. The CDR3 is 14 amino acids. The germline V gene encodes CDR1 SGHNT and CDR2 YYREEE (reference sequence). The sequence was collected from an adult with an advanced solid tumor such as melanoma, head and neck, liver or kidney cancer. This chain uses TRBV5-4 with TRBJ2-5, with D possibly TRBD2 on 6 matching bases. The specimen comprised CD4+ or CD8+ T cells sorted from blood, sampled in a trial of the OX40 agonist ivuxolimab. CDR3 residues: CASSFSRGAETQYF. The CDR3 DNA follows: TGTGCCAGCAGCTTTTCTCGCGGGGCGGAGACCCAGTACTTC.